The 28 T cell receptor beta chains below all came from one sample that was sequenced in a study of T cell responses to AZD1222 COVID-19 vaccine. This table comes from immunoSEQ multiplex PCR, and its TCRdb copy is limited to in-frame clones, with some not included. The sample carries under 80,000 clones, roughly 78% recorded once. Sequenced material: peripheral blood, taken on day 0 of MenACWY control vaccination. The receptors were gathered from an adult in good health.

The chain combines TRBV6-1 with TRBJ2-1, with 9 bases lining up with TRBD2. CDR1 is MNHNS, CDR2 SASEGT, per germline. This CDR3 has 15 amino acids. V shed 1 base, J shed 6 bases, and the junction held 4 bases outside the gene matches. DNA of the CDR3: TGTGCCAGCAGTGAAGTTCGCGGGGGGGCCAATGAGCAGTTCTTC. Its protein is CASSEVRGGANEQFF.

This chain connects TRBV5-6 to TRBJ1-6; D may be TRBD1 (5 bases). The CDR3 contains 14 residues. The V and J ends lost 4 bases and 2 bases respectively, with 7 bases between them. Germline V gene sequence: CDR1 SGHDT, CDR2 YYEEEE. CDR3 nucleotide sequence: TGTGCCAGCAGCGAAGGGGCCTATAATTCACCCCTCCACTTT. It yields the protein CASSEGAYNSPLHF.

The CDR3: CASSQNNGGDTQYF. In nucleotides, the CDR3 is TGTGCCAGCAGCCAAAACAACGGGGGGGATACGCAGTATTTT. The chain is built from TRBV3-1 (or the pseudogene TRBV3-2) and TRBJ2-3; 7 bases are shared with TRBD2. Losses at the gene ends were 2 bases for V and 6 bases for J; bases not matched to a gene: 5. From germline, CDR1 is LGHDT and CDR2 YNNKEL (reference sequence). The CDR3 loop spans 14 amino acids.

V is TRBV12-3 or TRBV12-4 and J is TRBJ1-5; D remains ambiguous. This CDR3 spans 12 amino acids. Deletions cut 5 bases from V and 12 bases from J, with 14 bases between. CDR3 nucleotides: TGTGCCAGCAGTCTGAGAGCCCGCGACCAGCATTTT. The encoded protein is CASSLRARDQHF.

V usage is TRBV7-2 and J usage is TRBJ1-1; D gene uncertain. This CDR3 contains 13 residues. The germline V gene has CDR1 SGHTA and CDR2 FQGNSA. Trimming removed 6 bases from V and 8 bases from J, with 16 bases in between. For the CDR3, the DNA is TGTGCCAGCAGTTATAGGAGAGCAAAGGAAGCTTTCTTT. Its translation is CASSYRRAKEAFF.

The gene calls are TRBV6-2 or TRBV6-3 and TRBJ2-7; possible D gene TRBD2, 6 bases. Germline assignment: CDR1 MNHEY and CDR2 SVGEGT. Trimming stripped 2 bases from V and 7 bases from J, with 12 bases between. The CDR3 spans 13 residues. CDR3: CASSYVGGPEQYF. In DNA, the CDR3 is TGTGCCAGCAGTTACGTGGGGGGACCGGAGCAGTACTTC.

The chain carries TRBV7-2 and TRBJ1-1; a possible D gene is TRBD1 (6 bases). Germline CDR1 and CDR2: SGHTA and FQGNSA. This CDR3 comprises 15 residues. Trimming shortened V by 1 base and J by 0 bases, and 9 bases separated the two germline ends. The CDR3: CASSLEGDMNTEAFF. The CDR3 nucleotides read TGTGCCAGCAGCTTAGAGGGGGATATGAACACTGAAGCTTTCTTT.

This clone was recorded at least ten times. The rearrangement uses TRBV30 and TRBJ2-2; 9 bases are shared with TRBD1. The CDR3 consists of 17 residues. V lost 5 bases and J lost 1; bases outside the gene matches: 11. Germline V lookup: CDR1 GTSNPN, CDR2 SVGIG (reference sequence). The CDR3 bases are TGTGCCTGGCTCACAAGGCCGGGACAGGGGAACACCGGGGAGCTGTTTTTT. Translating gives CAWLTRPGQGNTGELFF.

V gene TRBV6-6 combines with J gene TRBJ2-7; TRBD1 agrees at 8 bases. V dropped 0 bases and J dropped 6; count of bases not matched to a gene: 4. This CDR3 is 14 amino acids long. The germline gives CDR1 MNHNY, CDR2 SVGAGI (reference sequence). Written as DNA, the CDR3 is TGTGCCAGCAGTTACTCCAACAGGGGGACCGAGCAGTACTTC. This gives the protein CASSYSNRGTEQYF.

This clone was seen more than once but under ten times. This chain joins TRBV10-3 and TRBJ1-2; 8 bases are a match to TRBD1. Per the germline V gene, CDR1 is ENHRY and CDR2 is SYGVKD. The CDR3 is made up of 15 amino acids. V gave up 8 bases and J gave up 0 bases; unmatched junction bases: 8. The CDR3 loop reads CAISGQEVTNYGYTF. The CDR3 region has the DNA TGTGCCATCTCGGGACAGGAGGTTACTAACTATGGCTACACCTTC.

This chain joins TRBV19 and TRBJ2-7; 7 bases fit TRBD2. Germline assignment: CDR1 LNHDA and CDR2 SQIVND (reference sequence). The CDR3 consists of 13 residues. The ends lost 4 bases at V and 3 bases at J; junction bases unmatched: 3. CDR3 bases: TGTGCCAGTAGTACGGGACTATTCTACGAGCAGTACTTC. Its translation is CASSTGLFYEQYF.

This chain uses TRBV6-5 with TRBJ1-1, with D hard to call. The germline V gene has CDR1 MNHEY and CDR2 SVGAGI. V was pared by 2 bases and J by 2 bases, with 6 bases between. The CDR3 contains 13 residues. As DNA, the CDR3 is TGTGCCAGCAGTTACGCGCCTAACACTGAAGCTTTCTTT. Encoded protein: CASSYAPNTEAFF.

The chain links TRBV7-8 to TRBJ2-7; 12 nucleotides agree with TRBD2. The V and J ends lost 1 base and 3 bases, in that order; junction bases with no gene match: 4. The germline V gene has CDR1 SGHVS and CDR2 FQNEAQ. CDR3 length: 16 amino acids. CDR3 DNA sequence: TGTGCCAGCAGCTTAGGGACTAGCGGGGTTAACTACGAGCAGTACTTC. Translating gives CASSLGTSGVNYEQYF.

The chain has TRBV5-1 and TRBJ2-2; 8 bases map to TRBD2. This CDR3 comprises 15 residues. CDR1 SGHRS and CDR2 YFSETQ come from the germline V gene. J gave up 7 bases and V 4 bases, and 9 bases lay outside the gene matches. CDR3 bases: TGCGCCAGCAGCAGGGACGGGACTAGTGTCGGGGAGCTGTTTTTT. Translation: CASSRDGTSVGELFF.

The gene calls are TRBV15 and TRBJ1-5, with a possible D match to TRBD1 (5 bases). The germline V gene encodes CDR1 LNHNV and CDR2 YYDKDF (reference sequence). The CDR3 sequence is 12 residues long. V dropped 8 bases and J dropped 10 bases, with 15 bases sitting between them. CDR3 nucleotide sequence: TGTGCCACCTCAGGTCGGGGCAGTCCCCAGCATTTT. Its protein product is CATSGRGSPQHF.

The rearrangement uses TRBV7-2 and TRBJ1-1; tentative D call: TRBD1 (6 bases). Looked up from germline, CDR1 is SGHTA and CDR2 is FQGNSA. Trimming cost V 5 bases and J 1 base, with 14 bases left between them. The CDR3 is 15 residues long. CDR3 coding DNA: TGTGCCAGCAGCACCAGGGGTGCAAGGAACACTGAAGCTTTCTTT. Its protein product is CASSTRGARNTEAFF.

The genes are TRBV5-1 and TRBJ2-2; TRBD1 matches 10 bases. Germline CDR1 and CDR2: SGHRS and YFSETQ. V lost 4 bases to trimming and J lost 5 bases; unmatched junction nucleotides: 2. The CDR3 runs 14 residues. In nucleotides, the CDR3 is TGCGCCAGCAGCGCGGGACAGGGGACCGGGGAGCTGTTTTTT. It yields the protein CASSAGQGTGELFF. The variable domain in full, with the rest retrieved from reference TRBV5-1 and TRBJ2-2, is KAGVTQTPRYLIKTRGQQVTLSCSPISGHRSVSWYQQTPGQGLQFLFEYFSETQRNKGNFPGRFSGRQFSNSRSEMNVSTLELGDSALYLCASSAGQGTGELFFGEGSRLTVL.

This sequence joins TRBV11-3 and TRBJ2-1, with TRBD1 identical over 7 bases. Germline CDR1 SGHNT, CDR2 YENEEA. V was clipped by 5 bases and J by 2 bases; unmatched bases: 6. The CDR3 has 15 amino acids. The CDR3 is CASSLGQDTYNEQFF. The CDR3 DNA is TGTGCCAGCAGCCTAGGACAGGATACCTACAATGAGCAGTTCTTC.

V is TRBV7-2 and J is TRBJ1-5, with 8 bases matching TRBD1. The CDR3 extends over 17 amino acids. With 5 bases clipped from V and 3 bases from J, the junction kept 12 bases outside the gene matches. From germline, CDR1 is SGHTA and CDR2 FQGNSA. CDR3 in DNA: TGTGCCAGCAGCCGTTACGCCGGGACAGGATACAATCAGCCCCAGCATTTT. Its protein product is CASSRYAGTGYNQPQHF.

V usage is TRBV27 and J usage is TRBJ2-1, with 11 positions matching TRBD2. Germline-derived CDR1 and CDR2 are MNHEY and SMNVEV (reference sequence). The V and J ends lost 5 bases and 7 bases, in that order; junction bases with no gene match: 4. CDR3 length: 14 amino acids. The CDR3 nucleotides are TGTGCCAGCAGTCATAGCGGGAGGGGTAATGAGCAGTTCTTC. This translates into CASSHSGRGNEQFF.

The chain is built from TRBV2 and TRBJ1-5; D unclear. Germline CDR1 SNHLY, CDR2 FYNNEI. CDR3 length equals 14 residues. V shed 1 base and J shed 3 bases, with 7 bases lying between them. The CDR3 spells CASSEGRLNQPQHF. The DNA of the CDR3 is TGTGCCAGCAGTGAAGGAAGGCTCAATCAGCCCCAGCATTTT.

The chain joins TRBV7-2 to TRBJ1-5; TRBD1 is a possible D gene (5 bases). The V and J ends lost 1 base and 4 bases respectively, with 11 bases between them. CDR3 size: 15 residues. From germline, CDR1 is SGHTA and CDR2 FQGNSA. The CDR3 here is CASSLGGAGNQPQHF. CDR3 sequence (DNA): TGTGCCAGCAGCTTAGGGGGCGCGGGGAATCAGCCCCAGCATTTT. Filled out from reference TRBV7-2 and TRBJ1-5, the complete variable domain reads GAGVSQSPSNKVTEKGKDVELRCDPISGHTALYWYRQSLGQGLEFLIYFQGNSAPDKSGLPSDRFSAERTGGSVSTLTIQRTQQEDSAVYLCASSLGGAGNQPQHFGDGTRLSIL.

The chain couples TRBV6-5 to TRBJ2-2, with 7 bases matching TRBD2. V lost 6 bases, J lost 4 bases, and 8 bases stayed unmatched. Germline-derived CDR1 and CDR2 are MNHEY and SVGAGI. The CDR3 has 15 amino acids. The CDR3 loop is CASSSGTIATGELFF. DNA of the CDR3: TGTGCCAGCAGCTCCGGGACTATCGCCACCGGGGAGCTGTTTTTT.

The gene calls are TRBV2 and TRBJ1-6; a possible D gene is TRBD1 (6 bases). With 2 bases removed from V and 10 bases from J, the gap between germline ends came to 15 bases. This CDR3 contains 15 residues. From germline, CDR1 is SNHLY and CDR2 FYNNEI. Written as DNA, the CDR3 is TGTGCCAGCAGTGAAAGGACAGACGGAGGGTCACCCCTCCACTTT. This gives the protein CASSERTDGGSPLHF. The whole variable domain, remainder taken from reference TRBV2 and TRBJ1-6, is EPEVTQTPSHQVTQMGQEVILRCVPISNHLYFYWYRQILGQKVEFLVSFYNNEISEKSEIFDDQFSVERPDGSNFTLKIRSTKLEDSAMYFCASSERTDGGSPLHFGNGTRLTVT.

This rearrangement joins TRBV19 to TRBJ1-5; D is unresolved. Germline V gene data show CDR1 as LNHDA and CDR2 as SQIVND (reference sequence). The ends were cut back, 5 bases at V and 8 bases at J, with 10 bases in the middle. The CDR3 is made up of 12 amino acids. CDR3 sequence (DNA): TGTGCCAGTAGTGCGGGTCAGGAGCCCCAGCATTTT. Translation: CASSAGQEPQHF.

The chain employs TRBV12-3 or TRBV12-4 and TRBJ1-3; D not resolved. The germline V and J ends were trimmed by 2 bases and 7 bases, with 9 bases remaining between them. The CDR3 loop spans 13 amino acids. CDR3 nucleotides: TGTGCCAGCAGTTTAAACGGAGGTAACACCATATATTTT. As protein: CASSLNGGNTIYF.

The rearrangement links TRBV7-8 to TRBJ2-3; D gene ambiguous. CDR3 length: 14 amino acids. Trimming removed 5 bases at V and 5 bases at J, with 14 bases between. Germline assignment: CDR1 SGHVS and CDR2 FQNEAQ. The CDR3 bases are TGTGCCAGCAGCCCTTTGGGCGGCGGAGATACGCAGTATTTT. Protein sequence: CASSPLGGGDTQYF.

This chain joins TRBV10-3 and TRBJ2-2; 8 nucleotides match TRBD1. CDR1 and CDR2 from the germline V gene are ENHRY and SYGVKD. This CDR3 has 15 residues. The V gene end was trimmed by 7 bases and the J gene end by 5 bases; junction bases not matched to a gene: 9. The CDR3 region has the DNA TGTGCCATCAAATCGACAGGGGATGGAACCGGGGAGCTGTTTTTT. Protein: CAIKSTGDGTGELFF.